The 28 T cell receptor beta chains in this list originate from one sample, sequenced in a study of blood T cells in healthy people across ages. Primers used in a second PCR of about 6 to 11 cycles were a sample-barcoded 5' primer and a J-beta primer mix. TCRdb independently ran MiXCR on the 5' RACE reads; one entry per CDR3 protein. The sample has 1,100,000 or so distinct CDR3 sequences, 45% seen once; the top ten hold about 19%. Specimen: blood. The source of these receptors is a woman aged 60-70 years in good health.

In DNA form, the CDR3 reads TGTGCCAGTAGTCGAACGGGCATAACTTACGAGCAGTACTTC. It yields the protein CASSRTGITYEQYF. The chain uses TRBV19 and TRBJ2-7, with D unclear. Looked up from germline, CDR1 is LNHDA and CDR2 is SQIVND (reference sequence). This CDR3 has 14 amino acids. V was pared by 5 bases and J by 4 bases, with 15 bases between.

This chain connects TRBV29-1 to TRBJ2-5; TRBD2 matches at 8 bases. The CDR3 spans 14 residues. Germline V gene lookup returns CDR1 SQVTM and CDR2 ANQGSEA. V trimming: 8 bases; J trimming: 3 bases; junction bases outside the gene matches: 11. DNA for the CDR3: TGCAGCTTCGTGCGTCTAGCGGGTAAAGAGACCCAGTACTTC. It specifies CSFVRLAGKETQYF.

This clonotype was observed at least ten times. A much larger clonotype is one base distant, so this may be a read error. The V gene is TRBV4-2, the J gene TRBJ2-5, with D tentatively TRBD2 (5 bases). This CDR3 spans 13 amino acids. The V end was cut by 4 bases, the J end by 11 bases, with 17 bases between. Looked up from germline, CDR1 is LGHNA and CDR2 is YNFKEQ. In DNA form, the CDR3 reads TGTGCCAGCAGCCCTCTTGCGGGCTATGAGCAGTACTTC. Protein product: CASSPLAGYEQYF.

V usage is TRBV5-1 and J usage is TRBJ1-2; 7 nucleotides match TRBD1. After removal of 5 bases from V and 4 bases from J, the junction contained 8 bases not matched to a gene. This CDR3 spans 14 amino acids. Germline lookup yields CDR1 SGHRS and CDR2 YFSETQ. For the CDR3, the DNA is TGCGCCAGCAGTAGGACAGGAGGAACCTATGGCTACACCTTC. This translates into CASSRTGGTYGYTF.

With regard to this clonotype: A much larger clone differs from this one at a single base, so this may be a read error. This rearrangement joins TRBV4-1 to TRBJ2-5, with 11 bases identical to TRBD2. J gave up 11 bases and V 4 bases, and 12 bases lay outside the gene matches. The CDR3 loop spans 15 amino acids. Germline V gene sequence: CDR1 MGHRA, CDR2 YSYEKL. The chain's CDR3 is CASSRLTSGNNEQYF. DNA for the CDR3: TGCGCCAGCAGCCGACTGACTAGCGGGAACAATGAGCAGTACTTC.

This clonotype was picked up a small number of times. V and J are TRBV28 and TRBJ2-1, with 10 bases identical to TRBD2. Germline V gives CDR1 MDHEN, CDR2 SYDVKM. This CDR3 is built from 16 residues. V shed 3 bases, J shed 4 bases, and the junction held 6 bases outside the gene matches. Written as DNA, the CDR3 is TGTGCCAGCAGTTTGCAACTAGCGGGAACTTACAATGAGCAGTTCTTC. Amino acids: CASSLQLAGTYNEQFF. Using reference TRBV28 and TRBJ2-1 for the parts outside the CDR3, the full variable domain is DVKVTQSSRYLVKRTGEKVFLECVQDMDHENMFWYRQDPGLGLRLIYFSYDVKMKEKGDIPEGYSVSREKKERFSLILESASTNQTSMYLCASSLQLAGTYNEQFFGPGTRLTVL.

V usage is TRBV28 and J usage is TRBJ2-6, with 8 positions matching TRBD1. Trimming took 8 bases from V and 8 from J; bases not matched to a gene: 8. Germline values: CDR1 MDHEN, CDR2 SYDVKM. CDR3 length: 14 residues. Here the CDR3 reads CASGSNRGSNVLTF. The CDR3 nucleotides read TGTGCCAGCGGAAGCAACAGGGGGTCCAACGTCCTGACTTTC.

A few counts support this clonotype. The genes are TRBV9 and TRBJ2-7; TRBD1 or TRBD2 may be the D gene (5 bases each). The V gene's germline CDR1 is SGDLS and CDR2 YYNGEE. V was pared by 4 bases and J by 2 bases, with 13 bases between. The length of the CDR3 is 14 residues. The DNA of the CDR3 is TGTGCCAGCAGCCCATGGGACGTAGCCTACGAGCAGTACTTC. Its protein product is CASSPWDVAYEQYF.

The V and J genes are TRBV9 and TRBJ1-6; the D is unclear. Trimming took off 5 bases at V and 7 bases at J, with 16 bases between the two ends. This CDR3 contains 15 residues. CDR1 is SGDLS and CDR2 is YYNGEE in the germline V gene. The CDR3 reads CASRLNVSLNSPLHF. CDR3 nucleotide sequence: TGTGCCAGCAGACTAAATGTGAGCCTGAATTCACCCCTCCACTTT.

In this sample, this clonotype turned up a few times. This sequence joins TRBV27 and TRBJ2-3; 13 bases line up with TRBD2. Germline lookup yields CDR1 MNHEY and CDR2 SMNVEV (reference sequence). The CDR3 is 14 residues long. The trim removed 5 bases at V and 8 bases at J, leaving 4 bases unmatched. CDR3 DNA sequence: TGTGCCAGCAGTACACGGACTAGCGGGGGTACGCAGTATTTT. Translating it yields CASSTRTSGGTQYF.

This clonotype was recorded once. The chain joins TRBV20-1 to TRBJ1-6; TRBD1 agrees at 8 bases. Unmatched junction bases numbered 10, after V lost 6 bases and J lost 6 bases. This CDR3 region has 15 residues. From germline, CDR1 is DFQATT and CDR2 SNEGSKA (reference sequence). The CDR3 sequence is CSAQTDRGSNSPLHF. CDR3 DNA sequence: TGCAGTGCACAGACAGACAGGGGAAGTAATTCACCCCTCCACTTT.

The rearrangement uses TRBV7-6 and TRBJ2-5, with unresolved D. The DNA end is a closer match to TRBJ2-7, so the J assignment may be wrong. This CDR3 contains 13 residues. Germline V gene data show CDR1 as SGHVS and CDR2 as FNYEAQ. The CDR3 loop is CASSPGVNYEQYF. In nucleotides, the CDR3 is TGTGCCAGCAGCCCTGGGGTTAACTACGAGCAGTACTTC.

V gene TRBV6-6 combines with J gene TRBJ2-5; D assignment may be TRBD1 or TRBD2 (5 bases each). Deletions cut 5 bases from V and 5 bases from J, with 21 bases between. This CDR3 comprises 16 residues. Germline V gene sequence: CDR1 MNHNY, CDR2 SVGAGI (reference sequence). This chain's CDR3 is CASSPPRDVSQETQYF. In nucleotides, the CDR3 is TGTGCCAGCAGTCCCCCCAGGGACGTCAGCCAGGAGACCCAGTACTTC.

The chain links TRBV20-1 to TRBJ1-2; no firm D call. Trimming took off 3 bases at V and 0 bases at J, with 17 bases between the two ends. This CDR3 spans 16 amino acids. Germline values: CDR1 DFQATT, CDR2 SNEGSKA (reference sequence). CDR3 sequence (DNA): TGCAGTGCTAGTCAGAGTAGAGACTCCTCTAACTATGGCTACACCTTC. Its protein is CSASQSRDSSNYGYTF.

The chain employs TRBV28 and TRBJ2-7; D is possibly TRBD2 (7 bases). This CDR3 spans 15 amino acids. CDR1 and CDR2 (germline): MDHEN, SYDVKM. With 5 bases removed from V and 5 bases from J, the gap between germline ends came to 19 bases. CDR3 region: CASSPPRGGSHEQYF. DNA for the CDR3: TGTGCCAGCAGTCCCCCAAGGGGGGGGTCCCACGAGCAGTACTTC.

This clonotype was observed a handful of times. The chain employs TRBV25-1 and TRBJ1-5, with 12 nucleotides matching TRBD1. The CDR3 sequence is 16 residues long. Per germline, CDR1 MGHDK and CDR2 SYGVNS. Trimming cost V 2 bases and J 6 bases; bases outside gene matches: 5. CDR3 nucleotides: TGTGCCAGCAGTGAAGCCGGGACAGGGGGCTTTCAGCCCCAGCATTTT. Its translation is CASSEAGTGGFQPQHF.

CDR3 sequence (DNA): TGTGCCAGCAGCCAAGAAGCGGGACCATACAATGAGCAGTTCTTC. This sequence encodes CASSQEAGPYNEQFF. The chain carries TRBV14 and TRBJ2-1; 7 positions agree with TRBD2. The CDR3 has 15 amino acids. Losses at the gene ends were 0 bases for V and 4 bases for J; bases not matched to a gene: 3. The germline V gene encodes CDR1 SGHDN and CDR2 FVKESK.

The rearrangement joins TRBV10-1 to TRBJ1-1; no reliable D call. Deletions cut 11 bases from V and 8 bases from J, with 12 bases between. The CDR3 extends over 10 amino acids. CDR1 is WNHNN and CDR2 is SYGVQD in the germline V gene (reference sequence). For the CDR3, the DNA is TGCGCCGAATTCTTAGACGAAGCTTTCTTT. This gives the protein CAEFLDEAFF.

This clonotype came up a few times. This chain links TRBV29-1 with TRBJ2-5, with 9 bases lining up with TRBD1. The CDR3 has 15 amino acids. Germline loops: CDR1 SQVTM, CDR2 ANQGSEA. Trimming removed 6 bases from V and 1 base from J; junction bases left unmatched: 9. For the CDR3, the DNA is TGCAGCGTAATCCGGGACAGGGAGTTCCAAGAGACCCAGTACTTC. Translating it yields CSVIRDREFQETQYF.

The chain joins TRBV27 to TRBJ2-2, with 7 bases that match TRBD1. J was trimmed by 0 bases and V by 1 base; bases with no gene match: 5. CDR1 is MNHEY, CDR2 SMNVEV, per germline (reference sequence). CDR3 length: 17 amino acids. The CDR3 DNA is TGTGCCAGCAGTTTATTCGCCACAGGGGCGAACACCGGGGAGCTGTTTTTT. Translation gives CASSLFATGANTGELFF.

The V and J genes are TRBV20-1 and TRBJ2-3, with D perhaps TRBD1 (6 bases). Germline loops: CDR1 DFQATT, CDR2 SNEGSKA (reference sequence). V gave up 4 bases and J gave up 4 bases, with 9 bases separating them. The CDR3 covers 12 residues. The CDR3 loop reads CSATDRSDTQYF. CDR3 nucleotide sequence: TGCAGTGCTACCGACAGGTCAGATACGCAGTATTTT.

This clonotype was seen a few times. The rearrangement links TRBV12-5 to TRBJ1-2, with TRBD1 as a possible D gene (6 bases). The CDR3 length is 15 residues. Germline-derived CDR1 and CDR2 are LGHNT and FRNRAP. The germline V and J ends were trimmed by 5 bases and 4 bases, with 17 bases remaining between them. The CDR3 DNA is TGTGCTAGTGGTCCCCCGGGGGGCTCATTCTATGGCTACACCTTC. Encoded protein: CASGPPGGSFYGYTF. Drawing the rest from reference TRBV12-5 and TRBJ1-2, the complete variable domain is DARVTQTPRHKVTEMGQEVTMRCQPILGHNTVFWYRQTMMQGLELLAYFRNRAPLDDSGMPKDRFSAEMPDATLATLKIQPSEPRDSAVYFCASGPPGGSFYGYTFGSGTRLTVV.

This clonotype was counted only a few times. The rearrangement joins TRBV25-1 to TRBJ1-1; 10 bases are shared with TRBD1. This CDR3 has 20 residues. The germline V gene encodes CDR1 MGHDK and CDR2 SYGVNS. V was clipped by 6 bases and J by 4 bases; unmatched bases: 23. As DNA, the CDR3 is TGTGCCAGCAGCCTCCTTCCCAGGACTGACAGGGGGCTCGAGGGCACTGAAGCTTTCTTT. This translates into CASSLLPRTDRGLEGTEAFF.

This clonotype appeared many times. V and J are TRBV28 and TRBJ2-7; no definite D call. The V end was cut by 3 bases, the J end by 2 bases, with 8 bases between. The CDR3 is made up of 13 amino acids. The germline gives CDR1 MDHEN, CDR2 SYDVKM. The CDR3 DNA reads TGTGCCAGCAGTTTTCAGAACGCCTACGAGCAGTACTTC. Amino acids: CASSFQNAYEQYF.

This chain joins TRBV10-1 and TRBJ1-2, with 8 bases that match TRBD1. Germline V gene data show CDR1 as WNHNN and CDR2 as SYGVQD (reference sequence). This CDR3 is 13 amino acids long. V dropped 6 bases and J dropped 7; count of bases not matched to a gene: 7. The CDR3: CASSHGQGLGYTF. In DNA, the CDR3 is TGCGCCAGCAGCCACGGACAGGGCCTTGGCTACACCTTC.

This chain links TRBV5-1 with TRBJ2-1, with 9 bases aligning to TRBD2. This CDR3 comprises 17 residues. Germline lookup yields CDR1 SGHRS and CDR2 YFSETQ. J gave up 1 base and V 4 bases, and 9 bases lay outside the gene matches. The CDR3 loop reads CASSPLPAGGSYNEQFF. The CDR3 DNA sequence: TGCGCCAGCAGCCCCCTCCCAGCGGGAGGATCCTACAATGAGCAGTTCTTC.

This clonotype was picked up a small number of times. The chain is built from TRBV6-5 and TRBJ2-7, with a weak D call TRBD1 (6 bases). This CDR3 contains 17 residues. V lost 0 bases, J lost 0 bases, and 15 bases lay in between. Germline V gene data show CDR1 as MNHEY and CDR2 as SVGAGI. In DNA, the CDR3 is TGTGCCAGCAGTTACTCGTCAATAGGGGGTTACTCCTACGAGCAGTACTTC. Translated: CASSYSSIGGYSYEQYF.

The CDR3 region is CASSAAGTRVHEQYF. Written as DNA, the CDR3 is TGTGCCAGCAGCGCCGCCGGGACTAGGGTCCACGAGCAGTACTTC. This chain connects TRBV7-2 to TRBJ2-7; 8 nucleotides line up with TRBD2. Trimming removed 5 bases from V and 5 bases from J; junction bases left unmatched: 11. The CDR3 spans 15 residues. Per the germline V gene, CDR1 is SGHTA and CDR2 is FQGNSA.